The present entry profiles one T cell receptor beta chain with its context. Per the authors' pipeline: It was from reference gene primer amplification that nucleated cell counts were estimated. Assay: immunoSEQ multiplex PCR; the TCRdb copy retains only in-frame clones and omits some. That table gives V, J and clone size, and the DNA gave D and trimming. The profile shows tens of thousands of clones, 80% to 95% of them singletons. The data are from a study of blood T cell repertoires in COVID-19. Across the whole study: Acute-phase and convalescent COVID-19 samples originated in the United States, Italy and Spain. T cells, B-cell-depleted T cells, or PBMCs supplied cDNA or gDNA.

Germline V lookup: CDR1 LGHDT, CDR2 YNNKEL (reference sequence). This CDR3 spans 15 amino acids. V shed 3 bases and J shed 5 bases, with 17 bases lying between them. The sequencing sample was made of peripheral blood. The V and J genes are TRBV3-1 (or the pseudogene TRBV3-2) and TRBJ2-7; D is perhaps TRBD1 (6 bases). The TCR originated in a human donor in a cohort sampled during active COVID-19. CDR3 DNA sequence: TGTGCCAGCAGCCAGAGGTGGGGCTCAGGGGACGAGCAGTACTTC. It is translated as CASSQRWGSGDEQYF.